The rows below give T cell receptor beta chains drawn from one sample of a study of OX40 agonist ivuxolimab in advanced cancers. Sequenced by immunoSEQ multiplex PCR; TCRdb stores in-frame clones only, minus some. Altogether about 96,000 clones are present, less than 95% being singletons, with the ten largest covering around 1.6%. The material was CD4+ or CD8+ T cells sorted from blood, obtained in a trial of the OX40 agonist ivuxolimab. The receptors here all came from an adult with an advanced solid tumor such as melanoma, head and neck, liver or kidney cancer. The CDR3 runs from the conserved cysteine through the conserved F or W. D genes are given only for firm matches.

j_gene,v_gene,d_gene,CDR3aa
TRBJ2-5,TRBV2,.,CASSVMGQETQYF
TRBJ2-5,TRBV19,.,CASRQGQETQYF
TRBJ2-5,TRBV19,TRBD1,CASNRGLGETQYF
TRBJ1-1,TRBV28,.,CASSLRSGVNTEAFF
TRBJ2-7,TRBV5-8,.,CASSYTGKLNEQYF
TRBJ2-7,TRBV29-1,.,CSVEAGSSYEQYF
TRBJ2-5,TRBV9,.,CASSVRGRGETQYF
TRBJ2-4,TRBV23-1,.,CASSQLWVRADIQYF
TRBJ2-5,TRBV11-3,.,CASSPGWGGETQYF
TRBJ2-4,TRBV29-1,.,CSVEFGSIQYF
TRBJ2-3,TRBV2,.,CATSGGEKRGVSTDTQYF
TRBJ2-5,TRBV28,.,CASSPPGAGETQYF
TRBJ2-5,TRBV5-1,.,CASRKDSTQETQYF
TRBJ2-1,TRBV6-4,.,CASSVDGDEQFF